This T cell receptor beta chain came from a study of shared clonotypes between healthy human individuals. Study-wide results and caveats: Memory subsets had estimated richness that was generally smaller than that of naive subsets.

The ends lost 1 base at V and 2 bases at J; junction bases unmatched: 2. Germline lookup yields CDR1 LNHNV and CDR2 YYDKDF (reference sequence). The CDR3 sequence is 15 residues long. Evenly divided among several immunoSEQ plates was the genomic DNA of each subset. Only in-frame clones appear in the TCRdb table, and some are missing; sequencing was by immunoSEQ multiplex PCR. The data contain approximately 2,000,000 clones, just under 95% of them singletons. For this clone: Its antigen remains unidentified.

Naivety among CD8 cells was defined by CD45RO negativity and positive CCR7 selection, thereby excluding terminally differentiated effector memory CD45RA+ cells. The V gene is TRBV15, the J gene TRBJ2-3; TRBD2 agrees at 8 bases. The source is a man aged 18 to 29 in good health. Some clones in this sample may be carry-over from other donors' samples. Sequencing used naive CD8+ T cells from PBMCs. The CDR3 sequence: CATSRVTSATDTQYF. The CDR3 DNA is TGTGCCACCAGCAGAGTGACTAGCGCCACAGATACGCAGTATTTT.